The 20 T cell receptor beta chains below all came from one sample that was sequenced in a study of CD8+ T cells in alopecia areata. Extraction of RNA preceded its reverse transcription into cDNA, which served as the sequencing template. Measured with immunoSEQ multiplex PCR; TCRdb has only the in-frame clones, and not every one. The sample comprises some 150,000 clones, about 61% of which are singletons, and approximately 16% rests with the top ten. Stated treatment: oral pan-JAK inhibitor, 5-10 mg twice daily. The sample in question was CD4+ T cells sorted from blood, obtained at approximately week 60, from a patient treated with tofacitinib. These receptor sequences come from a human donor with alopecia areata.

The chain links TRBV9 to TRBJ1-1, with no clear D. V lost 0 bases, J lost 8 bases, and 14 bases lay in between. CDR1 and CDR2 (germline): SGDLS, YYNGEE. The CDR3 covers 14 residues. Written as DNA, the CDR3 is TGTGCCAGCAGCGTAGTCGCGGTAGGTAGGGAAGCTTTCTTT. Amino acid sequence: CASSVVAVGREAFF.

The chain is built from TRBV5-1 and TRBJ2-3; 12 nucleotides align to TRBD2. CDR1 and CDR2 (germline): SGHRS, YFSETQ. This CDR3 region has 16 residues. V dropped 4 bases and J dropped 11; count of bases not matched to a gene: 14. CDR3 sequence reads: CASSIRLAGATREQYF. In DNA form, the CDR3 reads TGCGCCAGCAGCATACGACTAGCGGGGGCTACGCGGGAGCAGTATTTT.

The chain has TRBV15 and TRBJ1-2; D call uncertain. The germline V gene encodes CDR1 LNHNV and CDR2 YYDKDF (reference sequence). Trimming pared 0 bases from V and 7 bases from J, leaving 15 bases between. The length of the CDR3 is 15 residues. The DNA of the CDR3 is TGTGCCACCAGCAGAGAAGGCAGGAGCAACAGTGGCTACACCTTC. Translated, it gives CATSREGRSNSGYTF. The variable domain in full, completed from reference TRBV15 and TRBJ1-2, reads DAMVIQNPRYQVTQFGKPVTLSCSQTLNHNVMYWYQQKSSQAPKLLFHYYDKDFNNEADTPDNFQSRRPNTSFCFLDIRSPGLGDTAMYLCATSREGRSNSGYTFGSGTRLTVV.

V usage is TRBV4-2 and J usage is TRBJ1-2; TRBD1 aligns across 8 bases. Germline values: CDR1 LGHNA, CDR2 YNFKEQ. J lost 5 bases, V lost 3 bases, and 8 bases had no gene match. The CDR3 has 15 amino acids. DNA for the CDR3: TGTGCCAGCAGCCAGGAGAGGACAGGGCATTATGGCTACACCTTC. Protein product: CASSQERTGHYGYTF.

The V call is TRBV18, the J call TRBJ2-1; maybe TRBD2 (6 bases). This CDR3 has 16 amino acids. Germline V CDR1 and CDR2: KGHSH, LQKENI. V shed 2 bases and J shed 3 bases, with 14 bases lying between them. The CDR3 bases are TGTGCCAGCTCACCAGGGGGGAGACTAGTCTACAATGAGCAGTTCTTC. This gives the protein CASSPGGRLVYNEQFF.

As concerns this clone: The CDR3 does not close with the conserved phenylalanine or tryptophan, likely indicating a read error. The DNA is left out, because the CDR3 cannot be placed on it with certainty; the CDR3 is given as TCRdb lists it. This chain joins TRBV20-1 and TRBJ1-1. Germline assignment: CDR1 DFQATT and CDR2 SNEGSKA (reference sequence). 9 amino acids form the CDR3, both terminal residues included. The CDR3 sequence is CSARESPDL.

This clone appeared a few times. The J gene is TRBJ2-5, the V gene TRBV29-1, with D unclear. The CDR3 covers 13 residues. CDR1 is SQVTM, CDR2 ANQGSEA, per germline. V was cut by 6 bases and J by 1 base, with 12 bases left in between. The CDR3: CSVRGVIQETQYF. For the CDR3, the DNA is TGCAGCGTCCGAGGAGTTATCCAAGAGACCCAGTACTTC.

Only a few counts were recorded for this clone. The CDR3 sequence: CSVDRDPRNEQFF. CDR3 coding DNA: TGCAGCGTTGATCGGGACCCCAGGAATGAGCAGTTCTTC. J is TRBJ2-1 and V is TRBV29-1, with D perhaps matching TRBD1 or TRBD2 (5 bases each). The CDR3 covers 13 residues. V was shortened by 3 bases and J by 7 bases, with 13 bases between the two germline ends. The germline gives CDR1 SQVTM, CDR2 ANQGSEA.

This clone was detected many times. The V gene is TRBV28, the J gene TRBJ2-5; D ambiguous. Germline CDR1 reads MDHEN; CDR2 reads SYDVKM. The V gene lost 1 base and the J gene lost 4 bases, with 1 base spanning the gap. The CDR3 extends over 11 amino acids. CDR3 DNA: TGTGCCAGCAGTTTATTAGAGACCCAGTACTTC. It codes for CASSLLETQYF. Looking up the rest from reference TRBV28 and TRBJ2-5 gives the full variable domain: DVKVTQSSRYLVKRTGEKVFLECVQDMDHENMFWYRQDPGLGLRLIYFSYDVKMKEKGDIPEGYSVSREKKERFSLILESASTNQTSMYLCASSLLETQYFGPGTRLLVL.

This chain uses TRBV5-4 with TRBJ2-5; D gene uncertain. Germline V gene data show CDR1 as SGHNT and CDR2 as YYREEE (reference sequence). The CDR3 runs to 12 residues. The V gene lost 1 base and the J gene lost 5 bases, with 6 bases spanning the gap. DNA of the CDR3: TGTGCCAGCAGCTTGCAGTCGGAGACCCAGTACTTC. Protein: CASSLQSETQYF.

This rearrangement joins TRBV30 to TRBJ1-5, with 8 positions matching TRBD1. Germline loops: CDR1 GTSNPN, CDR2 SVGIG (reference sequence). With 5 bases clipped from V and 5 bases from J, the junction kept 8 bases outside the gene matches. This CDR3 has 14 amino acids. The CDR3 DNA sequence: TGTGCCTGGCAGCAGGGGGCAGGGGATCAGCCCCAGCATTTT. Encoded protein: CAWQQGAGDQPQHF. Using reference TRBV30 and TRBJ1-5 for the parts outside the CDR3, the full variable domain is SQTIHQWPATLVQPVGSPLSLECTVEGTSNPNLYWYRQAAGRGLQLLFYSVGIGQISSEVPQNLSASRPQDRQFILSSKKLLLSDSGFYLCAWQQGAGDQPQHFGDGTRLSIL.

In its sample, this clone was seen a few times. The chain recombines TRBV29-1 with TRBJ2-5; D call uncertain. Germline CDR1 SQVTM, CDR2 ANQGSEA. Trimming removed 6 bases at V and 5 bases at J, with 16 bases between. The CDR3 contains 13 residues. The CDR3 DNA follows: TGCAGCGTCGCACTACAGAAGTGGGAGACCCAGTACTTC. Translated, it gives CSVALQKWETQYF.

The rearrangement joins TRBV29-1 to TRBJ2-5; D may be TRBD1 or TRBD2 (5 bases each). The CDR3 runs 12 residues. Germline V gives CDR1 SQVTM, CDR2 ANQGSEA. V lost 3 bases to trimming and J lost 5 bases, with 10 bases between them. CDR3 coding DNA: TGCAGCGTTGAGAGGGGTTTTGAGACCCAGTACTTC. It is translated as CSVERGFETQYF.

This rearrangement joins TRBV2 to TRBJ2-7; D is undetermined. Looked up from germline, CDR1 is SNHLY and CDR2 is FYNNEI. The CDR3 has 11 residues. The V end lost 8 bases, the J end lost 3 bases, and 8 bases lay between the germline ends. The CDR3 sequence is CASSYNYEQYF. The CDR3 DNA reads TGTGCCAGCTCTTATAACTACGAGCAGTACTTC.

This sequence joins TRBV4-1 and TRBJ2-7; D is perhaps TRBD1 (7 bases). V was pared by 0 bases and J by 8 bases, with 17 bases between. CDR1 and CDR2 (germline): MGHRA, YSYEKL. This CDR3 is 15 amino acids long. The CDR3 DNA reads TGCGCCAGCAGCCAAGAAGGGGGCGGGGTGACTCAGCAGTACTTC. As protein: CASSQEGGGVTQQYF.

Only a few counts were recorded for this clone. The rearrangement links TRBV2 to TRBJ1-1; possibly TRBD1 for D (5 bases). The CDR3 extends over 15 amino acids. Germline assignment: CDR1 SNHLY and CDR2 FYNNEI. Trimming took off 5 bases at V and 4 bases at J, with 17 bases between the two ends. CDR3 residues: CASSPLDSQGTEAFF. CDR3 DNA sequence: TGTGCCAGCAGTCCTTTAGATTCCCAGGGCACTGAAGCTTTCTTT.

The rearrangement joins TRBV7-2 to TRBJ1-2; the D is unclear. CDR3 length: 16 residues. With 3 bases removed from V and 8 bases from J, the gap between germline ends came to 22 bases. In germline, CDR1 is SGHTA, CDR2 FQGNSA. The CDR3 nucleotides are TGTGCCAGCAGCTTGGGCCCGATGGAAGTGAAACCAGGCTACACCTTC. It is translated as CASSLGPMEVKPGYTF. Full variable domain (outside the CDR3, taken from reference TRBV7-2 and TRBJ1-2): GAGVSQSPSNKVTEKGKDVELRCDPISGHTALYWYRQSLGQGLEFLIYFQGNSAPDKSGLPSDRFSAERTGGSVSTLTIQRTQQEDSAVYLCASSLGPMEVKPGYTFGSGTRLTVV.

The genes are TRBV6-5 and TRBJ1-1; D is unresolved. Per the germline V gene, CDR1 is MNHEY and CDR2 is SVGAGI. CDR3 length equals 14 residues. V was trimmed by 0 bases and J by 0 bases, leaving 5 bases between them. CDR3 nucleotides: TGTGCCAGCAGTTACTCGACGGTGAACACTGAAGCTTTCTTT. Encoded protein: CASSYSTVNTEAFF.

Concerning this clone itself: The sample carries other DNA sequences with the same CDR3. V is TRBV4-2 and J is TRBJ1-1, with D maybe TRBD1 (5 bases). This CDR3 region has 15 residues. Germline V CDR1 and CDR2: LGHNA, YNFKEQ. V was pared by 1 base and J by 2 bases, with 11 bases between. As DNA, the CDR3 is TGTGCCAGCAGCCAAGGGCAGGGAGGTAACACTGAAGCTTTCTTT. This gives the protein CASSQGQGGNTEAFF.

The rearrangement uses TRBV18 and TRBJ2-7; TRBD2 aligns across 12 bases. This CDR3 is built from 15 residues. CDR1 is KGHSH, CDR2 LQKENI, per germline. V trimming: 3 bases; J trimming: 4 bases; junction bases outside the gene matches: 4. The CDR3 reads CASSPRLAGVYEQYF. The CDR3 nucleotides are TGTGCCAGCTCACCCAGACTAGCGGGGGTGTACGAGCAGTACTTC.